This entry concerns a single TCR beta chain. No antigen is known for it. The data belong to a study of T cells expressing NK-cell markers. Background on the study: The TCR beta repertoires originated in sorted CD3+CD56+NKG2C+, CD3+CD56+NKG2C- and CD3+CD56-NKG2C+ T cells.

The CDR3 contains 13 residues. Germline lookup yields CDR1 ENHRY and CDR2 SYGVKD. Study conclusions and caveats: About 1.0-8% of CD8+ T cells in over five donors belonged to dominant NKG2C+ clonotypes. One observes that, in four donors, these clonotypes were also the leading ones within the CD3+CD56-NKG2C+ fraction.

For each CDR3 protein, TCRdb gives one entry from its re-call of the 5' RACE reads, without DNA. This sample's clone table lists 400,000 or so distinct CDR3 sequences. The clonotype originates from a woman aged 50 to 60 in good health. This chain connects TRBV10-3 to TRBJ1-1. Input material: blood T cells: a sorted CD56 or NKG2C T cell subset, CD4+ or CD8+ T cells, or bulk PBMC T cells (not recorded which). The CDR3 is CAISEAWKTEAFF.